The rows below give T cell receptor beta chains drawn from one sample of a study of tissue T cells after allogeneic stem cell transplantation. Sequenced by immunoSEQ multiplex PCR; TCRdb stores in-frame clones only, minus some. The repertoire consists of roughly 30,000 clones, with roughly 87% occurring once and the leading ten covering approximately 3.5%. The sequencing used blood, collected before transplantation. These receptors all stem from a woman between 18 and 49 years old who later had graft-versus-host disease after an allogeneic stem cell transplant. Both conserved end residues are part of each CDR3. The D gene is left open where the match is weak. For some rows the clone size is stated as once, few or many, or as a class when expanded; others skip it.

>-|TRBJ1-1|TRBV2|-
CASTIYSLLNTEAFF
TGTGCCAGCACCATATATTCACTCCTGAACACTGAAGCTTTCTTT
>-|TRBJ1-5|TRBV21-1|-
CASSKKAGANQPQHF
TGTGCCAGCAGCAAAAAGGCAGGGGCCAATCAGCCCCAGCATTTT
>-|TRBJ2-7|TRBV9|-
CASSVTGGDYEQYF
TGTGCCAGCAGCGTAACAGGGGGGGACTACGAGCAGTACTTC
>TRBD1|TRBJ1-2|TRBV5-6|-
CASSDENRGYGYTF
TGTGCCAGCAGCGATGAAAACAGGGGCTATGGCTACACCTTC
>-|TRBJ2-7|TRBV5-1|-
CASSLDPSSYEQYF
TGCGCCAGCAGCTTGGACCCGAGCTCCTACGAGCAGTACTTC
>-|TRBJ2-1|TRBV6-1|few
CASSERSYNEQFF
TGTGCCAGCAGTGAGCGCAGTTACAATGAGCAGTTCTTC
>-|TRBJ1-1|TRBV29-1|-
CSVRGRIMNTEAFF
TGCAGCGTTCGAGGGAGGATTATGAACACTGAAGCTTTCTTT
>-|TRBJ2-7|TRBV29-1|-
CSVAHLDGAYEQYF
TGCAGCGTCGCACATTTGGATGGTGCCTACGAGCAGTACTTC
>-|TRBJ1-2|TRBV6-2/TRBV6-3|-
CASSYSIGQPYGYTF
TGTGCCAGCAGTTACTCGATTGGGCAGCCCTATGGCTACACCTTC
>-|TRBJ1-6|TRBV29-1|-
CSARTAYNSPLHF
TGCAGCGCCAGGACAGCCTATAATTCACCCCTCCACTTT
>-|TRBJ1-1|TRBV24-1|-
CAAGRRGSTEAFF
TGTGCCGCGGGACGTCGTGGGAGCACTGAAGCTTTCTTT
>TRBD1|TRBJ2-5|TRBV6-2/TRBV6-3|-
CASSYEGAVGETQYF
TGTGCCAGCAGTTACGAGGGGGCAGTCGGGGAGACCCAGTACTTC
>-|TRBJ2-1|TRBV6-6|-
CASSYTGAYNEQFF
TGTGCCAGCAGTTACACAGGAGCATACAATGAGCAGTTCTTC
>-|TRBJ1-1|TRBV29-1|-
CSVRGALGTEAFF
TGCAGCGTGAGGGGGGCGCTTGGTACTGAAGCTTTCTTT